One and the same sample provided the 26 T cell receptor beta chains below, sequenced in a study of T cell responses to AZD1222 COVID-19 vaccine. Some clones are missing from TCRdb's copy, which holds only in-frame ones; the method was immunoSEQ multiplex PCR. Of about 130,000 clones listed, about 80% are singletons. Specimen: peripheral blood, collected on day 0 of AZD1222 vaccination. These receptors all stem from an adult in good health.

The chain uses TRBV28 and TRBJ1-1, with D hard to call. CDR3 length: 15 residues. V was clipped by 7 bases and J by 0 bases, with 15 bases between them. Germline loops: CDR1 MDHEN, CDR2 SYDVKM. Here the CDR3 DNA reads TGTGCCAGCACCACCCCCCCGAGAATGAACACTGAAGCTTTCTTT. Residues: CASTTPPRMNTEAFF.

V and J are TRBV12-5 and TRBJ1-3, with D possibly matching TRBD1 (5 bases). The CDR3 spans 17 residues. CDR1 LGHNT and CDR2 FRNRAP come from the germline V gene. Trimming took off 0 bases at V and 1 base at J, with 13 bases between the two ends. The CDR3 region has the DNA TGTGCTAGTGGTTTGGTACGGGGGGACCGTTCTGGAAACACCATATATTTT. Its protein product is CASGLVRGDRSGNTIYF.

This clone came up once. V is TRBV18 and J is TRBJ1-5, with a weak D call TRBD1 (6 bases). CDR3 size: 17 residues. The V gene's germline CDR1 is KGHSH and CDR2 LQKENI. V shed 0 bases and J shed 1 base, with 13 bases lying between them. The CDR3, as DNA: TGTGCCAGCTCACCACCCCCTAGGCAGGGGAGCAATCAGCCCCAGCATTTT. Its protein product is CASSPPPRQGSNQPQHF.

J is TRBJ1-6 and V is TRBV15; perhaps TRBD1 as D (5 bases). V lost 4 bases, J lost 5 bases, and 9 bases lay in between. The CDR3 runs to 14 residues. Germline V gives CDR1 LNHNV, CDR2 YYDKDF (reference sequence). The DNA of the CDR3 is TGTGCCACCAGCAACGGGGGGAATAATTCACCCCTCCACTTT. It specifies CATSNGGNNSPLHF.

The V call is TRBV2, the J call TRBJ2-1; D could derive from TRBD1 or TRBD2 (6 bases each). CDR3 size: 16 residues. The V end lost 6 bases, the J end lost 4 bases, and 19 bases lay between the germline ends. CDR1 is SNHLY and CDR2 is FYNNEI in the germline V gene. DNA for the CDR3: TGTGCCAGCAGGGGGAGGACAGCTAAAGTATACAATGAGCAGTTCTTC. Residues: CASRGRTAKVYNEQFF.

CDR3 in amino acids: CASSVDNQPQHF. CDR3 nucleotide sequence: TGTGCCAGCAGTGTCGACAATCAGCCCCAGCATTTT. This rearrangement joins TRBV25-1 to TRBJ1-5, with unresolved D. Germline CDR1 MGHDK, CDR2 SYGVNS. V lost 4 bases to trimming and J lost 3 bases, with 4 bases between them. The CDR3 runs to 12 residues.

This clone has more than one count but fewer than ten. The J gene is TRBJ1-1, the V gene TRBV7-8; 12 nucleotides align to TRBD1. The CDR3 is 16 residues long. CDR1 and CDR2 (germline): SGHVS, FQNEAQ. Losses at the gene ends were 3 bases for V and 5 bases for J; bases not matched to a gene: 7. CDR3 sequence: CASSLLGQGARTEAFF. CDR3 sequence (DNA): TGTGCCAGCAGCTTGTTGGGACAGGGGGCGAGAACTGAAGCTTTCTTT. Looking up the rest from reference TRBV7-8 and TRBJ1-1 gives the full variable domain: GAGVSQSPRYKVAKRGQDVALRCDPISGHVSLFWYQQALGQGPEFLTYFQNEAQLDKSGLPSDRFFAERPEGSVSTLKIQRTQQEDSAVYLCASSLLGQGARTEAFFGQGTRLTVV.

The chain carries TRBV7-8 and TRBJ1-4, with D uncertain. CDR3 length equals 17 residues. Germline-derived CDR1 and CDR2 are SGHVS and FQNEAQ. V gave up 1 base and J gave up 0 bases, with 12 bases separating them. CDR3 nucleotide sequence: TGTGCCAGCAGCTTAGACATGGGATTTGCAACTAATGAAAAACTGTTTTTT. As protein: CASSLDMGFATNEKLFF.

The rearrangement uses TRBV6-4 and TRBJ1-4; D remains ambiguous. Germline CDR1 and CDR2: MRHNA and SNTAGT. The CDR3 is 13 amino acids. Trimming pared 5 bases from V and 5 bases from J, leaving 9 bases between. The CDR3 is CASSSQKNEKLFF. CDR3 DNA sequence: TGTGCCAGCAGTTCACAGAAAAATGAAAAACTGTTTTTT.

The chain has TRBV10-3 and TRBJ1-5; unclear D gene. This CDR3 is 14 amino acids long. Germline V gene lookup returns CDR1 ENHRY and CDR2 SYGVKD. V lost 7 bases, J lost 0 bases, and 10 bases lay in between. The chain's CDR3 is CAINGEGSNQPQHF. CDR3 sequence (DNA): TGTGCCATCAACGGGGAAGGTAGCAATCAGCCCCAGCATTTT.

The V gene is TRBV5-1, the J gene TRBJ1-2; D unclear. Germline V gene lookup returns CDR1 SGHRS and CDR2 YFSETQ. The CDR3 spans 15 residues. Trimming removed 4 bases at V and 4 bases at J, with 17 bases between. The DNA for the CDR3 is TGCGCCAGCAGCCCCGACCGAGGTTGGGGCTATGGCTACACCTTC. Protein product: CASSPDRGWGYGYTF.

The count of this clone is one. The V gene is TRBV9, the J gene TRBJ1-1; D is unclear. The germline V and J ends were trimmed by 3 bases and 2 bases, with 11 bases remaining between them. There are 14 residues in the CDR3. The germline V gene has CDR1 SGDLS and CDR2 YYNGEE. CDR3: CASSARSRNTEAFF. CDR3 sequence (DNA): TGTGCCAGCAGCGCCCGCAGCAGAAACACTGAAGCTTTCTTT.

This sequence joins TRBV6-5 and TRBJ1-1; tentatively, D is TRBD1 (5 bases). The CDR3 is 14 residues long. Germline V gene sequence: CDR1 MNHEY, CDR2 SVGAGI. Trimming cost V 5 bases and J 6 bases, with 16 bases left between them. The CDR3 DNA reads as TGTGCCAGCAGTCTAGCCCCCGGGGCAGCTGAAGCTTTCTTT. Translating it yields CASSLAPGAAEAFF.

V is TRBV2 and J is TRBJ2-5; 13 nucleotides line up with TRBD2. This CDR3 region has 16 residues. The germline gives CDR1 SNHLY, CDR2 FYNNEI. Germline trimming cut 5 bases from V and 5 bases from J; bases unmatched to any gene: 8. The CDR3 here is CASSMTSGGFLETQYF. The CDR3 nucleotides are TGTGCCAGCAGTATGACTAGCGGGGGGTTTCTGGAGACCCAGTACTTC.

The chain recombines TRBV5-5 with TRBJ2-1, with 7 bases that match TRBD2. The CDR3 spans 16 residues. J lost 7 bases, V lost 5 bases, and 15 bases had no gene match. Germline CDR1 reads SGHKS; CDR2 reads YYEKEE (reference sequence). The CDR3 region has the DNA TGTGCCAGCAGTTTTAGAGCGGGGCCTGACGGAAATGAGCAGTTCTTC. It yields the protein CASSFRAGPDGNEQFF.

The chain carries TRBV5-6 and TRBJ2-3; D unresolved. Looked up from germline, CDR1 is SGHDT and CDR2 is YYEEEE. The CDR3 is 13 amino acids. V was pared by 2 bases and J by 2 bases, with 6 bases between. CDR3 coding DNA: TGTGCCAGCAGCTTTTGGGACACAGATACGCAGTATTTT. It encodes CASSFWDTDTQYF.

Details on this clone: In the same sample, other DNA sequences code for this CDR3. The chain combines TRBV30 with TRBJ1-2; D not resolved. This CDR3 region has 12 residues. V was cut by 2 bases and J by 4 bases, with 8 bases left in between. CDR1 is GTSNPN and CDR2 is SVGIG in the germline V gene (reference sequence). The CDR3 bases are TGTGCCTGGAGTCGTCAGTCCTATGGCTACACCTTC. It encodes CAWSRQSYGYTF.

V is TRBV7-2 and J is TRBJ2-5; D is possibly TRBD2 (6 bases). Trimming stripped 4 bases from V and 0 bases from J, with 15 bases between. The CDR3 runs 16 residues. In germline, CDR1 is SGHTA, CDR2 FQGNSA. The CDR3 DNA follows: TGTGCCAGCAGCTCCCCTCGACGGGGGTACCAAGAGACCCAGTACTTC. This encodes CASSSPRRGYQETQYF. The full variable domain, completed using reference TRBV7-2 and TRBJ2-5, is GAGVSQSPSNKVTEKGKDVELRCDPISGHTALYWYRQSLGQGLEFLIYFQGNSAPDKSGLPSDRFSAERTGGSVSTLTIQRTQQEDSAVYLCASSSPRRGYQETQYFGPGTRLLVL.

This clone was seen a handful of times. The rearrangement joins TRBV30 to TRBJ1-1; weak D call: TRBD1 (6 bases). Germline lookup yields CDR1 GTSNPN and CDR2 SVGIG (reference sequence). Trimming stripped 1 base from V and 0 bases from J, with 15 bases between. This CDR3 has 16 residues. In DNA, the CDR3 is TGTGCCTGGAGTGCCCAGTGGGGGGCAATGAACACTGAAGCTTTCTTT. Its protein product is CAWSAQWGAMNTEAFF. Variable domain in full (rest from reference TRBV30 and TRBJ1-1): SQTIHQWPATLVQPVGSPLSLECTVEGTSNPNLYWYRQAAGRGLQLLFYSVGIGQISSEVPQNLSASRPQDRQFILSSKKLLLSDSGFYLCAWSAQWGAMNTEAFFGQGTRLTVV.

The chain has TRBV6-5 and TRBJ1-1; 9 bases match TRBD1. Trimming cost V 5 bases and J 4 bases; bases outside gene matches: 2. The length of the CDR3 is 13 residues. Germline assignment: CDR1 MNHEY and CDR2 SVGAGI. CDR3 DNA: TGTGCCAGCAGTAACAGGGGGCTCACTGAAGCTTTCTTT. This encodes CASSNRGLTEAFF.

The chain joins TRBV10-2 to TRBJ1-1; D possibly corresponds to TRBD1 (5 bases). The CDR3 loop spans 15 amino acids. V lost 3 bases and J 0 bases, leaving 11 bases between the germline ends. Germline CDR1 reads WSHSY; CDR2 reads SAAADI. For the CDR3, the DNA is TGCGCCAGCAGTGACCCCGGGACGGTGAACACTGAAGCTTTCTTT. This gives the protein CASSDPGTVNTEAFF.

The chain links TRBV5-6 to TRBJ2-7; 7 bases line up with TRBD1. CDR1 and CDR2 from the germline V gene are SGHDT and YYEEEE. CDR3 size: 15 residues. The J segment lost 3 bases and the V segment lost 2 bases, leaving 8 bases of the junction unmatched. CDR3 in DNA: TGTGCCAGCAGCTTTCCTTTTACAGGGGACTACGAGCAGTACTTC. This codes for CASSFPFTGDYEQYF. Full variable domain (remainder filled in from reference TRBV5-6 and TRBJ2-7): DAGVTQSPTHLIKTRGQQVTLRCSPKSGHDTVSWYQQALGQGPQFIFQYYEEEERQRGNFPDRFSGHQFPNYSSELNVNALLLGDSALYLCASSFPFTGDYEQYFGPGTRLTVT.

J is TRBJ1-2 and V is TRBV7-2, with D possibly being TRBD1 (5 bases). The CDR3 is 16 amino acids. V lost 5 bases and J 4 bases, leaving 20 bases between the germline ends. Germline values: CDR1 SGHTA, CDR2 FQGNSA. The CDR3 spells CASSVRGSGFGYGYTF. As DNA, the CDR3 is TGTGCCAGCAGCGTTCGGGGGAGCGGGTTCGGCTATGGCTACACCTTC.

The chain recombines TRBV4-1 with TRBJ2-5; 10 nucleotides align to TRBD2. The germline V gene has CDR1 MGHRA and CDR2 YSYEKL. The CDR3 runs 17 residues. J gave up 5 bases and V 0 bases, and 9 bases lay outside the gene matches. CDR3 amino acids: CASSQDRSGGANETQYF. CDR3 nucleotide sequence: TGCGCCAGCAGCCAAGATCGAAGCGGGGGGGCGAATGAGACCCAGTACTTC.

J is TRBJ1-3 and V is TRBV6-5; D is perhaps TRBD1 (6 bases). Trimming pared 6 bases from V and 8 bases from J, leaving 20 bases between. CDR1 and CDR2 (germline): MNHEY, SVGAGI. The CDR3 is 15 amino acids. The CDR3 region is CASSPSQGILYTIYF. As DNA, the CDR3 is TGTGCCAGCAGCCCCTCCCAGGGGATCTTGTACACCATATATTTT.

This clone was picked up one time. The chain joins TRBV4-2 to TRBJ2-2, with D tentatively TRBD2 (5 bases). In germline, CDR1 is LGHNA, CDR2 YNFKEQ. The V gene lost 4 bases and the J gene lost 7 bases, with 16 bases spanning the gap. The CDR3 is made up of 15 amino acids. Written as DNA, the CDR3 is TGTGCCAGCAGCCCCCATCAGGACTCAGGCGGGGAGCTGTTTTTT. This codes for CASSPHQDSGGELFF.